The following is a TCR beta chain sequence with its context. What antigen it recognizes has not been identified. Per-nucleotide qualities are absent, and no much larger clonotype sits a single base away. V has 8 bases trimmed and J has 7 bases trimmed; junction bases matching no gene number 12. Via the germline V gene (reference sequence), CDR1 is DFQATT and CDR2 SNEGSKA. The CDR3 spans 14 residues, from the cysteine through the phenylalanine. Only CDR3 DNA is held: 42 bases, read in frame from base 1. Libraries came from 5' RACE. Sequencing was performed on an Illumina HiSeq 2500. A second PCR of about 6 to 11 cycles was run with a J-beta primer mix and a sample-barcoded 5' primer. Each TCR beta cDNA molecule received a unique molecular identifier from a template-switch 5' adaptor carrying 12 random nucleotides. Each sample yielded at least 3 million CDR3-containing paired-end reads. First-strand cDNA was synthesized from all RNA with the Mint cDNA synthesis kit, primed by a TRBC-specific oligonucleotide. Following uracil-DNA glycosylase treatment, a first 18-cycle PCR with universal primers M1SS and BC2_uni_R was performed on all cDNA. As for the original processing: For normalization, 1 million high-quality reads were randomly selected from each sample, with every read carrying a distinct molecular identifier. Reads with shared molecular identifiers were discarded instead of being binned into consensus sequences. MiTCR, set to a Q25 quality threshold and the strictest error-elimination algorithm, was used for CDR3 identification, clonotype clustering and error correction. Lower-bound total TCR beta diversity was estimated with a nonparametric unseen species model using Euler transformation. The public reads were reprocessed in TCRdb via fastp at Q25 and MiXCR, keeping in-frame beta chains. CDR3 protein duplicates are merged, each entry listing the most common genes and DNA. The V and J calls were determined by TCRdb, not by the authors. The sample records approximately 690,000 distinct CDR3 sequences, 40% to 50% of which are singletons. Around 30% of the sample rests with the top ten.

The record originates from a study of blood T cells in healthy people across ages (dated by TCRdb to 2013 to 2016). Background on the whole study: In model experiments, template switching captured about one uniquely barcoded TCR beta cDNA molecule for every two T cells. Age-related changes in TCR beta repertoire diversity were measured in the study by deep sequencing normalized with unique cDNA molecular identifiers. The donors were divided into four age groups: young (average 16 years), middle-aged (about 40), aged (under 70) and long-lived (around 87). To avoid experimental bias, donors of different ages were randomly spread across the sequencing lanes. Two additional independent replicas of 1 million unique cDNA reads from the same blood draw were analyzed for two donors (one aged 18 to 30 and one aged 80 or older).

General study outcomes and caveats: A strong correlation was found between observed TCR beta diversity and the percentage of naive T cells measured by flow cytometry. Estimates of total diversity based on one million sequenced T cells were regarded as lower bounds and as underestimates. Compared with the aged group, the long-lived group had more naive CD4+ T cells, fewer expanded clones and increased TCR diversity, a pattern suggesting age selection. Conclusive comparison of naive and antigen-experienced compartments was prevented by the profiling of bulk unsorted PBMCs. Donor CMV infection status was unknown, potentially confounding age-related changes in expanded clonotypes. As age increased, observed TCR beta diversity per million T cells dropped in a roughly linear way, and a significant reduction was already evident by age 40.

The donors were 40 or so Caucasian individuals from Russia, aged roughly 6 to 100 years, who were systemically healthy. About 9.6 milliliters of peripheral blood were collected from each donor into EDTA-treated Vacutainer tubes. PBMCs were isolated by Ficoll-Paque density-gradient centrifugation, with at least 7 million obtained per sample. Trizol reagent was used to extract total RNA from PBMCs, with at least 5.5 micrograms per sample. Naive CD45RAhigh/CD27high T cell percentages were measured by flow cytometry on a PBMC aliquot from every donor. The V and J genes are TRBV20-1 and TRBJ2-1; TRBD2 matches 9 bases in the middle. Sequenced material: blood. The TCR sequence derives from a man of 80 years or more in good health. The nucleotides read TGCAGTTCGCCCGGGGCGGGGGGGACGAATGAGCAGTTCTTC. Its product reads: CSSPGAGGTNEQFF.